This TCR beta chain was recorded in a study of T cell responses to AZD1222 COVID-19 vaccine. Study-level findings and limits: Repertoires were obtained only post-peak T cell response.

Second-dose schedules of about 4 or about 12 weeks were combined. Data came from immunoSEQ multiplex PCR; TCRdb stores just in-frame clones and leaves some out. This table has about 180,000 clones, roughly 92% appearing once. As regards this clone: Its antigen is as yet unknown.

Germline loops: CDR1 LNHDA, CDR2 SQIVND (reference sequence). The CDR3 runs to 15 residues. Trimming at V came to 3 bases and at J to 7 bases, leaving 7 bases not matched to a gene. This receptor was obtained from an adult who received the AZD1222 COVID-19 vaccine. Material: peripheral blood, obtained 28 days after the second AZD1222 dose. The chain is built from TRBV19 and TRBJ2-1; TRBD2 agrees at 9 bases. The CDR3 nucleotides are TGTGCCAGTAGTATTTGGGCTAGCGGGACTAATGAGCAGTTCTTC. Residues: CASSIWASGTNEQFF.